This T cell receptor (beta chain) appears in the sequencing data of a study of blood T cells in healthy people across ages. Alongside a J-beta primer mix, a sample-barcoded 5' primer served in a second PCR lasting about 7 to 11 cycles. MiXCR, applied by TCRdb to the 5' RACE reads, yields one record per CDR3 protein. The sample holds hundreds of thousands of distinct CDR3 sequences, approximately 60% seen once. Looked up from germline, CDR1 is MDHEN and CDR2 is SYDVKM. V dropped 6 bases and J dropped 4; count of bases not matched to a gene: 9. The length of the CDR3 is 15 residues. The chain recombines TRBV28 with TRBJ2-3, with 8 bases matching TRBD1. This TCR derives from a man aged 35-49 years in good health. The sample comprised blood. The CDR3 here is CASRLTGTGADTQYF. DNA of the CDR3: TGTGCCAGCAGACTGACAGGGACAGGCGCAGATACGCAGTATTTT.